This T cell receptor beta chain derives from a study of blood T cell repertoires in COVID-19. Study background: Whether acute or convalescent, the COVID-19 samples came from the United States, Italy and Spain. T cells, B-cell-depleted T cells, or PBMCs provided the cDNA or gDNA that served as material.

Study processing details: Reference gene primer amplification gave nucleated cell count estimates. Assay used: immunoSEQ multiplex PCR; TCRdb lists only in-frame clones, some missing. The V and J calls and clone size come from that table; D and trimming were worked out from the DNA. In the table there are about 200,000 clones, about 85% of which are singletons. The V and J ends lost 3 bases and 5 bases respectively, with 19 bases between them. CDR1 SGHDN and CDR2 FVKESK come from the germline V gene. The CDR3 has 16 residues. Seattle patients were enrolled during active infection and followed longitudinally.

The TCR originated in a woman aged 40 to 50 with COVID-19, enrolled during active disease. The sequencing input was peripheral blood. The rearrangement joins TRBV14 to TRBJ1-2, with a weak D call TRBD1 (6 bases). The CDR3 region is CASSHGGARIYYGYTF. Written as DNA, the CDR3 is TGTGCCAGCAGCCATGGGGGGGCGCGAATTTATTATGGCTACACCTTC.